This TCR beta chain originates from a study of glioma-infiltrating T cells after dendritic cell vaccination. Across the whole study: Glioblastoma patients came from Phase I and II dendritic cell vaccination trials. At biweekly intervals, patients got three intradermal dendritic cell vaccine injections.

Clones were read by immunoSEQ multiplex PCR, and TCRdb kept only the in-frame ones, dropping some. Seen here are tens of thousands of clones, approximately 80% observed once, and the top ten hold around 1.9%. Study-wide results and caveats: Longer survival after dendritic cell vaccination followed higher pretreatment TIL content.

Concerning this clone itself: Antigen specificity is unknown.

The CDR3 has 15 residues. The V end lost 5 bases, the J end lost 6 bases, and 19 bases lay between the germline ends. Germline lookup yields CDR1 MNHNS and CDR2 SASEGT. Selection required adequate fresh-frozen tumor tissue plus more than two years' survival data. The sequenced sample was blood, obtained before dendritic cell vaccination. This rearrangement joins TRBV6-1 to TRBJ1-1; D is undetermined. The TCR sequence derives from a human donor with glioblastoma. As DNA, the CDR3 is TGTGCCAGCAGTCCATGGGAGGGTGCCACGGCTGAAGCTTTCTTT. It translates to CASSPWEGATAEAFF.